The 7 T cell receptor beta chains below were found in one sample sequenced in a study of shared clonotypes between healthy human individuals. Using immunoSEQ multiplex PCR, the repertoire was profiled, and TCRdb retains in-frame clones only, with some absent. The sample holds approximately 2.1 million clones; 90% to 95% are singletons and the top ten take about 0.37%. Material for sequencing was naive CD4+ T cells from PBMCs. Subset meaning: CD45RA+ positively selected. All receptors come from a man between 18 and 29 years old in good health. Some clones in this sample may be carry-over from other donors' samples.

This clone came up a few times. At the DNA level, this CDR3 is encoded by other sequences in the same sample as well. This chain uses TRBV5-4 with TRBJ2-3, with 9 bases aligning to TRBD1. The CDR3 length is 14 residues. Germline CDR1 reads SGHNT; CDR2 reads YYREEE (reference sequence). With 3 bases clipped from V and 1 base from J, the junction kept 0 bases outside the gene matches. This CDR3 is CASSWDRGTDTQYF. CDR3 coding DNA: TGTGCCAGCAGCTGGGACAGGGGCACAGATACGCAGTATTTT.

The rearrangement uses TRBV7-9 and TRBJ1-3; tentative D call: TRBD1 (6 bases). The CDR3 loop spans 16 amino acids. V was pared by 3 bases and J by 0 bases, with 12 bases between. Germline CDR1 SEHNR, CDR2 FQNEAQ (reference sequence). DNA of the CDR3: TGTGCCAGCAGCTTCGGCGGGGGCGGCTCTGGAAACACCATATATTTT. Protein: CASSFGGGGSGNTIYF.

The CDR3: CASSLGGDSQETQYF. The CDR3 nucleotides are TGTGCCAGCAGCTTAGGGGGGGACAGCCAAGAGACCCAGTACTTC. The rearrangement links TRBV11-3 to TRBJ2-5; tentatively, D is TRBD1 (7 bases). From germline, CDR1 is SGHNT and CDR2 YENEEA. V lost 1 base to trimming and J lost 1 base, with 10 bases between them. This CDR3 is built from 15 residues.

The chain recombines TRBV4-3 with TRBJ2-3; the match to TRBD2 covers 8 bases. The CDR3 is made up of 16 amino acids. Germline CDR1 is LGHNA and CDR2 is YSLEER. V was clipped by 0 bases and J by 4 bases; unmatched bases: 6. The CDR3 DNA follows: TGCGCCAGCAGCCAAGAGGGGCTAGCGGGTTCAGATACGCAGTATTTT. Translating it yields CASSQEGLAGSDTQYF.

CDR3 in amino acids: CASSESGGNYGYTF. CDR3 bases: TGCGCCAGCAGTGAGTCGGGGGGGAACTATGGCTACACCTTC. The rearrangement joins TRBV10-2 to TRBJ1-2; maybe TRBD1 (5 bases). Germline V lookup: CDR1 WSHSY, CDR2 SAAADI. V lost 0 bases and J lost 2, with 7 bases in between. CDR3 size: 14 residues.

Points on this clone: The sample has other DNA sequences that encode this CDR3 too. The chain links TRBV5-1 to TRBJ1-4; TRBD1 might be the D (5 bases). This CDR3 comprises 15 residues. In germline, CDR1 is SGHRS, CDR2 YFSETQ. V dropped 0 bases and J dropped 5 bases, with 11 bases sitting between them. The CDR3 DNA follows: TGCGCCAGCAGCTTGGCGGGGACGGGAAATGAAAAACTGTTTTTT. This gives the protein CASSLAGTGNEKLFF.

The chain joins TRBV30 to TRBJ2-1, with TRBD2 identical over 15 bases. The CDR3 contains 13 residues. Trimming removed 8 bases from V and 12 bases from J; junction bases left unmatched: 8. The germline CDR1 and CDR2 sequences are GTSNPN and SVGIG (reference sequence). The CDR3 bases are TGTGCCGCCTGGACTAGCGGGAGGGGGGGGCAGTTCTTC. It specifies CAAWTSGRGGQFF.